This T cell receptor beta chain was documented in a study of shared clonotypes between healthy human individuals. Study at large: Each donor had three CD4 naive, three CD4 memory, two CD8 naive and one CD8 memory plate. Study-wide results and caveats: Owing to a small donor count, the genetic and exposure-history diversity represented was limited. A reduction in generation probabilities was seen for non-shared clonotypes relative to those shared by all four donors.

The material for each subset, its genomic DNA, was split evenly across several immunoSEQ plates. Sequencing was performed with immunoSEQ multiplex PCR; in TCRdb, only in-frame clones are kept and a portion is missing. The table includes more than 2 million clones, approximately 92% detected once. Naive CD8 cells comprised CD45RO-negative, CCR7-positively selected cells, excluding terminally differentiated effector memory CD45RA+ cells. Turning to this clone: Its antigen is undetermined.

Unmatched junction bases numbered 8, after V lost 5 bases and J lost 2 bases. CDR1 is MDHEN, CDR2 SYDVKM, per germline. There are 15 residues in the CDR3. This TCR came from a young man in good health. Some clones in this sample may be carry-over from other donors' samples. The chain carries TRBV28 and TRBJ2-7; 8 bases align to TRBD1. Sequencing was done on a sample of naive CD8+ T cells from PBMCs. CDR3: CASSLTDRDAYEQYF. The CDR3 bases are TGTGCCAGCAGTCTTACGGACAGGGACGCCTACGAGCAGTACTTC.